This T cell receptor (beta chain) comes out of a study of T-cell reconstitution after alpha-beta-depleted transplantation in children. The germline CDR1 and CDR2 sequences are SGHRS and YFSETQ. There are 16 residues in the CDR3. With 4 bases clipped from V and 2 bases from J, the junction kept 9 bases outside the gene matches. Unique molecular identifiers tagged the TCRbeta library. Using its own MiXCR run on the PCR reads, TCRdb lists one record per CDR3 protein. The table has fewer than 400,000 distinct CDR3 sequences, about 20% seen once. This clonotype was observed many times. This sample comprised PBMCs from the stem cell graft donor, obtained from the stem cell graft. This TCR was recovered from a human donor who donated a stem cell graft to a child with acute myeloid leukemia. The chain carries TRBV5-1 and TRBJ2-3; 8 bases fit TRBD2. The CDR3 coding sequence is TGCGCCAGCAGCGCCACCCTAGCGGGCCCCACAGATACGCAGTATTTT. This encodes CASSATLAGPTDTQYF.